Included here is one T cell receptor beta chain sequence, with context. Germline V lookup: CDR1 SGHVS, CDR2 FNYEAQ. Trimming shortened V by 5 bases and J by 7 bases, and 24 bases separated the two germline ends. The CDR3 has 17 amino acids. The entry originates in a study of blood T cell repertoires in COVID-19. Study as a whole: Sites across the United States, Italy and Spain contributed samples from acute and convalescent COVID-19. T cells, B-cell-depleted T cells, or PBMCs provided the cDNA or gDNA that served as material.

In the authors' methods: The assay estimated nucleated cells by amplifying reference gene primers. This table comes from immunoSEQ multiplex PCR, and its TCRdb copy is limited to in-frame clones, with some not included. V, J and clone size reflect that table, while D and trimming were determined from the DNA. The sample holds 45,000 to 60,000 clones, around 72% seen once. This sequence joins TRBV7-6 and TRBJ2-1; the D gene is possibly TRBD2 (6 bases). This receptor was identified in a human donor with active or convalescent COVID-19. The donor label of this sample is uncertain. The sample taken for sequencing was peripheral blood. The CDR3 nucleotides read TGTGCCAGCAGCCAGAGAAGCGGGTCGGGCCTCTCGAATGAGCAGTTCTTC. This sequence encodes CASSQRSGSGLSNEQFF. Complete variable domain (other parts from reference TRBV7-6 and TRBJ2-1): GAGVSQSPRYKVTKRGQDVALRCDPISGHVSLYWYRQALGQGPEFLTYFNYEAQQDKSGLPNDRFSAERPEGSISTLTIQRTEQRDSAMYRCASSQRSGSGLSNEQFFGPGTRLTVL.